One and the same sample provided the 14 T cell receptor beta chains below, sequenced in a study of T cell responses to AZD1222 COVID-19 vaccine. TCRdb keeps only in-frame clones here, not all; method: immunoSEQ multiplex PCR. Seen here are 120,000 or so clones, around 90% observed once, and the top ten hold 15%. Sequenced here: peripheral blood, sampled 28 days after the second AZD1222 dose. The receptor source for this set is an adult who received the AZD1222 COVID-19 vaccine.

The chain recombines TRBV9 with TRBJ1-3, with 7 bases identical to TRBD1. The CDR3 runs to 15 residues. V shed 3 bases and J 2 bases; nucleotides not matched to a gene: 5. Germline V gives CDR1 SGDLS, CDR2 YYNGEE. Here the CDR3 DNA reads TGTGCCAGCAGCGCCCAACAGGGGCCTGGAAACACCATATATTTT. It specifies CASSAQQGPGNTIYF.

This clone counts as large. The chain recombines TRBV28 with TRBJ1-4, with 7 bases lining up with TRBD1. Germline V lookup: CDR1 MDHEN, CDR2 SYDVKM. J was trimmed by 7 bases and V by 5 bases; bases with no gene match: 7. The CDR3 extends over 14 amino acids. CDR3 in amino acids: CASSRGQMSEKLFF. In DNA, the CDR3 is TGTGCCAGCAGTAGGGGACAGATGAGTGAAAAACTGTTTTTT.

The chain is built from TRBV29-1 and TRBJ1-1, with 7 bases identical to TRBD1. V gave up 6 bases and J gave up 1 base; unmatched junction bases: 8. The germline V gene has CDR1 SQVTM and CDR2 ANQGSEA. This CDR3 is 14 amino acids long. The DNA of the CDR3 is TGCAGCGTCCACACAGGGGTTCAGAACACTGAAGCTTTCTTT. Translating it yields CSVHTGVQNTEAFF.

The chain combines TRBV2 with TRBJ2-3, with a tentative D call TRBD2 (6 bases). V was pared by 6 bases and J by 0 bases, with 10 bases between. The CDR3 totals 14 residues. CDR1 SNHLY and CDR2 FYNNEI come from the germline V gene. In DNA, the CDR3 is TGTGCCAGCAGGGAGGGGCTGAGCACAGATACGCAGTATTTT. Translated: CASREGLSTDTQYF.

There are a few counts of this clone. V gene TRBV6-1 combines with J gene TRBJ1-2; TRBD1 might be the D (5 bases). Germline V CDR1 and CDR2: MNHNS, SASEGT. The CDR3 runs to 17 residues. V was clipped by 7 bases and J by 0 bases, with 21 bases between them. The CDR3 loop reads CASIDTPGRHSNYGYTF. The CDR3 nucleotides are TGTGCCAGCATTGATACCCCGGGACGTCATTCTAACTATGGCTACACCTTC.

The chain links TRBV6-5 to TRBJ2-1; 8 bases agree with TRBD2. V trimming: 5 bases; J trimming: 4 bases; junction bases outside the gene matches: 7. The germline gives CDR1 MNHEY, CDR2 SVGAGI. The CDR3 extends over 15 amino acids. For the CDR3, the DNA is TGTGCCAGCAGTCCAGGACTAGCAAATTACAATGAGCAGTTCTTC. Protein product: CASSPGLANYNEQFF.

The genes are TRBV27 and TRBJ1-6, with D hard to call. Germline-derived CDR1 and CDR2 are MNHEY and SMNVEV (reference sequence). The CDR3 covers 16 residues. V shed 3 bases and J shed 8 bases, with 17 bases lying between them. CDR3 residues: CASSFRAGMTDSPLHF. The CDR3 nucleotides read TGTGCCAGCAGTTTTAGGGCGGGGATGACGGATTCACCCCTCCACTTT.

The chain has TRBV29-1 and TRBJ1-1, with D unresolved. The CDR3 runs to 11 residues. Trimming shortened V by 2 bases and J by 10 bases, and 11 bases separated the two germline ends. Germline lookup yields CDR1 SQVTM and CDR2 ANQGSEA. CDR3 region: CSVEPSGGAFF. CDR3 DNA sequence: TGCAGCGTTGAACCGAGCGGAGGAGCTTTCTTT.

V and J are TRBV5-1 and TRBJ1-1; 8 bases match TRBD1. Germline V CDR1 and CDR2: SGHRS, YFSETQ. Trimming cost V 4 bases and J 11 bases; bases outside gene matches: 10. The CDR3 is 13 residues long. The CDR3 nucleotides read TGCGCCAGCAGCCCGGGACAGGCTGAAACGGCTTTCTTT. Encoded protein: CASSPGQAETAFF.

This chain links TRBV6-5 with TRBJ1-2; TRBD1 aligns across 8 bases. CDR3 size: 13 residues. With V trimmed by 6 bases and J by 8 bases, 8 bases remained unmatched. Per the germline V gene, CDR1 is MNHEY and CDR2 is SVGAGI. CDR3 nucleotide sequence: TGTGCCAGCAGCCCCGGCAGGGGGCGCGGCTACACCTTC. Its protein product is CASSPGRGRGYTF.

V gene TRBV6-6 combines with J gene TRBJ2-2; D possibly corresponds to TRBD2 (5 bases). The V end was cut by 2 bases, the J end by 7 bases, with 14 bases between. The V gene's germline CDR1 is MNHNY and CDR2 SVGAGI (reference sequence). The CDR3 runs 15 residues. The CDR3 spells CASSYVRGGSGELFF. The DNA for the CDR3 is TGTGCCAGCAGTTACGTACGGGGTGGTAGCGGGGAGCTGTTTTTT.

The DNA of the CDR3 is TGCGCCAGCAGCTTAACAGACTCTTATGGCTACACCTTC. Amino acid sequence: CASSLTDSYGYTF. The chain has TRBV5-1 and TRBJ1-2; the D is unclear. Germline values: CDR1 SGHRS, CDR2 YFSETQ. The CDR3 is made up of 13 amino acids. Between the trimmed V and J ends, which lost 2 bases and 5 bases, there was a span of 10 bases.

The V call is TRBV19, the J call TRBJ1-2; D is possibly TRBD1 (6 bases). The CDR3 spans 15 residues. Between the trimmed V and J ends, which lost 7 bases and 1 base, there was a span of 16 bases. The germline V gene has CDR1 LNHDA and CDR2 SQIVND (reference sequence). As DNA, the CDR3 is TGTGCCAGTAACTCGGGGACATCCCTTAACTATGGCTACACCTTC. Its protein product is CASNSGTSLNYGYTF.

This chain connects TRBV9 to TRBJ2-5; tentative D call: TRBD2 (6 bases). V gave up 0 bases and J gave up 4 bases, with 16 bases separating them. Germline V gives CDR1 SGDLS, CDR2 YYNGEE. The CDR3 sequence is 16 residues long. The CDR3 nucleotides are TGTGCCAGCAGCGTAGTGGGGGGAGATGGTCTAGAGACCCAGTACTTC. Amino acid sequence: CASSVVGGDGLETQYF.